This entry is about one TCR beta chain. Trimming removed 2 bases at V and 0 bases at J, with 20 bases between. This CDR3 spans 18 amino acids. Germline loops: CDR1 SGHDT, CDR2 YYEEEE. This PCR relied on a set of 60 Vbeta primers and 13 Jbeta primers. Generated by immunoSEQ multiplex PCR, the TCRdb table keeps only in-frame clones and is missing some. The data hold approximately 150,000 clones, with over 65% observed a single time. This sample was taken from a study of cytomegalovirus exposure and HLA in healthy donors. V gene TRBV5-6 combines with J gene TRBJ2-5, with a weak D call TRBD2 (6 bases). The sequence derives from a middle-aged woman in good health and CMV-seropositive. The source material was PBMCs. This CDR3 reads CASSFGPSLGGYQETQYF. The DNA of the CDR3 is TGTGCCAGCAGCTTCGGACCCTCCCTCGGGGGTTACCAAGAGACCCAGTACTTC.